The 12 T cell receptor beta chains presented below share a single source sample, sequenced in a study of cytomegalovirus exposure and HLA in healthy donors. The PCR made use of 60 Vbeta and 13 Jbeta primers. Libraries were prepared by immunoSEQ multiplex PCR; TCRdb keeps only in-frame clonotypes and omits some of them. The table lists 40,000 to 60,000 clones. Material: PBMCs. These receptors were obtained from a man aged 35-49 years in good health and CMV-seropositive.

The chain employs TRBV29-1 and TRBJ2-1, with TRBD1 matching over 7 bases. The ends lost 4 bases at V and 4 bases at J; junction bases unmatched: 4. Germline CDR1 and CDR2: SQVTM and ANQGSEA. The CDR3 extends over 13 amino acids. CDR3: CSVVGTAYNEQFF. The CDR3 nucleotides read TGCAGCGTTGTCGGGACAGCTTACAATGAGCAGTTCTTC.

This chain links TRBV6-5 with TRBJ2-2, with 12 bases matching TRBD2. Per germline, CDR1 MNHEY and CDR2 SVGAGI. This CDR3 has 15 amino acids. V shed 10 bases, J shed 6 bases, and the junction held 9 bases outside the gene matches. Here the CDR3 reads CAIQPLAGGAGELFF. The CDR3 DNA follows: TGTGCCATTCAGCCACTAGCGGGGGGCGCCGGGGAGCTGTTTTTT.

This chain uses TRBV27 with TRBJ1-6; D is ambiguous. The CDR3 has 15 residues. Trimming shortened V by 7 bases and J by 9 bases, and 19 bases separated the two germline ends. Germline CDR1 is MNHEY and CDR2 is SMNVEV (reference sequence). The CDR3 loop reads CASKPETLLGSPLHF. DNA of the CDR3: TGTGCCAGCAAACCCGAGACACTTCTGGGTTCACCCCTCCACTTT.

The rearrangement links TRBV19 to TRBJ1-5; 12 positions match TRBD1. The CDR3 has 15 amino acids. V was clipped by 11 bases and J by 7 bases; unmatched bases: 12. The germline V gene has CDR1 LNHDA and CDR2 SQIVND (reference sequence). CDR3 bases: TGTGCCGTAGCTCCGGGACAGGGGGCCGGGCAGCCCCAGCATTTT. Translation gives CAVAPGQGAGQPQHF.

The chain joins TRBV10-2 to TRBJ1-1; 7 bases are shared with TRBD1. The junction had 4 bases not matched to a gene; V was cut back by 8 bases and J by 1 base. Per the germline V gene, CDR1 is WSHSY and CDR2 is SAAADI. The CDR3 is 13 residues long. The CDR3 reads CASGTDPNTEAFF. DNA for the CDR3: TGCGCCAGCGGGACAGACCCGAACACTGAAGCTTTCTTT.

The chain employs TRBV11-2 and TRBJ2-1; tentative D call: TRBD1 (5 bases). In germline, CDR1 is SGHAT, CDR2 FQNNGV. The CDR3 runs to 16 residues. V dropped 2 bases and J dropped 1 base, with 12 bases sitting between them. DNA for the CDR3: TGTGCCAGCAGCTTAAGGTCCGACAGATCCTACAATGAGCAGTTCTTC. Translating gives CASSLRSDRSYNEQFF.

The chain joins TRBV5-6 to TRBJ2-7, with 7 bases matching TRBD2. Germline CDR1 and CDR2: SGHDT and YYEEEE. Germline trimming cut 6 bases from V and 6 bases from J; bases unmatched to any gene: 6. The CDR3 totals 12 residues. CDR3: CASIGVAGEQYF. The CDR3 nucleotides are TGTGCCAGCATCGGAGTAGCGGGCGAGCAGTACTTC. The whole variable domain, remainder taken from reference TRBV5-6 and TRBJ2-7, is DAGVTQSPTHLIKTRGQQVTLRCSPKSGHDTVSWYQQALGQGPQFIFQYYEEEERQRGNFPDRFSGHQFPNYSSELNVNALLLGDSALYLCASIGVAGEQYFGPGTRLTVT.

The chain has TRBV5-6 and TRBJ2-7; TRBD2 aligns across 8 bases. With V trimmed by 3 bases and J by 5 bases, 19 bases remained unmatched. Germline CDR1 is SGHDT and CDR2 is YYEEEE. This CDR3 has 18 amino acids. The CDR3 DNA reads TGTGCCAGCAGCTCCACGGGACTAAGCGGGAGATTGATCCACGAGCAGTACTTC. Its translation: CASSSTGLSGRLIHEQYF.

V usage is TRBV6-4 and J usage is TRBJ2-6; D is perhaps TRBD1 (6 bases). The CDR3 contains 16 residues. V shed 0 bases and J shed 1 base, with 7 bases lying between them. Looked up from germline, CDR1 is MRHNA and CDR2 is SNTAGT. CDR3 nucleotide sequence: TGTGCCAGCAGTGACTCGACAGGATCTGGGGCCAACGTCCTGACTTTC. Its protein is CASSDSTGSGANVLTF.

CDR3 sequence (DNA): TGTGCCACGCTAGAAGGAGGCTCTATGGGCGAGCAGTACTTC. This encodes CATLEGGSMGEQYF. This sequence joins TRBV10-3 and TRBJ2-7; a weak D match, TRBD2 (5 bases). The CDR3 length is 14 residues. CDR1 is ENHRY, CDR2 SYGVKD, per germline. V lost 10 bases, J lost 6 bases, and 22 bases lay in between.

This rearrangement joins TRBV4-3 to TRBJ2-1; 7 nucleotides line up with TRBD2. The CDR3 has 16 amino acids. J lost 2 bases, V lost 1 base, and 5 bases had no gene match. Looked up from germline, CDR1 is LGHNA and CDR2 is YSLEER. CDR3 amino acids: CASSQGVGGTYNEQFF. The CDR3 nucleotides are TGCGCCAGCAGCCAAGGGGTGGGGGGGACCTACAATGAGCAGTTCTTC.

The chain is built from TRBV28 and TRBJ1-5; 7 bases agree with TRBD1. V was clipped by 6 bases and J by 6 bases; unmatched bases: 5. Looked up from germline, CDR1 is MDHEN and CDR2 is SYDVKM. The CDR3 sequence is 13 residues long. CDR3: CASSRTGIQPQHF. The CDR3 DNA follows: TGTGCCAGCAGCAGGACAGGTATTCAGCCCCAGCATTTT.